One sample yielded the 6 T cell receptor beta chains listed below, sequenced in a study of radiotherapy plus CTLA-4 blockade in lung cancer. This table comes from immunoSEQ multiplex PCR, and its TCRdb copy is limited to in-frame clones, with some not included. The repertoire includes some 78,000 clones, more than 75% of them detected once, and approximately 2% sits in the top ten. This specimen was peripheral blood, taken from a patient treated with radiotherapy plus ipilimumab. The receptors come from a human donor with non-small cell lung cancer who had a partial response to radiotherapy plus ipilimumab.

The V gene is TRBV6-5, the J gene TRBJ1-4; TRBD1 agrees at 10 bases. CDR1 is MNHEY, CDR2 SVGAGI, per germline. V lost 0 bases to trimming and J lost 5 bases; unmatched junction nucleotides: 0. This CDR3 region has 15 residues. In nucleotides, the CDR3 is TGTGCCAGCAGTTACTCGGGACAGGGGAATGAAAAACTGTTTTTT. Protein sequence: CASSYSGQGNEKLFF.

The CDR3 DNA follows: TGTGCCAGCAGCACGCGTAGCGGCCCAGGGACCCAGTACTTC. This translates into CASSTRSGPGTQYF. This chain connects TRBV9 to TRBJ2-5; a possible D gene is TRBD2 (6 bases). Germline loops: CDR1 SGDLS, CDR2 YYNGEE. The V end lost 4 bases, the J end lost 7 bases, and 17 bases lay between the germline ends. This CDR3 is 14 amino acids long.

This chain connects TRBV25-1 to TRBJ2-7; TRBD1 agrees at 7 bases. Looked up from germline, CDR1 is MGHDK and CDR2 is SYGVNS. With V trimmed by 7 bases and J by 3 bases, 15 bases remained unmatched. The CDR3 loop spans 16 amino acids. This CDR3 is CASISSSGTAFYEQYF. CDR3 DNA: TGTGCCAGCATCTCGTCGTCCGGGACAGCTTTCTACGAGCAGTACTTC.

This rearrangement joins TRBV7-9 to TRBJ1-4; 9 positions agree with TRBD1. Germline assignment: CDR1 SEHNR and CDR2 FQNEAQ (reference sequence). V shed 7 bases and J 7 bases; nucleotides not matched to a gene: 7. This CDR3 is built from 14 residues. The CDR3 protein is CASTKGTGLEKLFF. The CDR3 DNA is TGTGCCAGCACAAAAGGGACAGGGCTTGAAAAACTGTTTTTT. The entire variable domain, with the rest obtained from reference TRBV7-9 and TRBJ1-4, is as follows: DTGVSQNPRHKITKRGQNVTFRCDPISEHNRLYWYRQTLGQGPEFLTYFQNEAQLEKSRLLSDRFSAERPKGSFSTLEIQRTEQGDSAMYLCASTKGTGLEKLFFGSGTQLSVL.

DNA of the CDR3: TGTGCCAGCAGTTTAAGAGCCGAACTGAACTATGGCTACACCTTC. Encoded protein: CASSLRAELNYGYTF. The chain has TRBV27 and TRBJ1-2; D gene unclear. This CDR3 is built from 15 residues. CDR1 is MNHEY and CDR2 is SMNVEV in the germline V gene (reference sequence). The germline V and J ends were trimmed by 2 bases and 2 bases, with 12 bases remaining between them.

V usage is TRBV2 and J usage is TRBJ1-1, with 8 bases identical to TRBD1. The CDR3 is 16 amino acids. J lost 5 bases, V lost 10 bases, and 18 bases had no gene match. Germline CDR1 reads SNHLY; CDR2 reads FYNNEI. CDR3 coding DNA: TGTGCCATACGAATCCGGGACAGGAGTCAGGGTACTGAAGCTTTCTTT. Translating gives CAIRIRDRSQGTEAFF. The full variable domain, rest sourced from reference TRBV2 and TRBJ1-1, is EPEVTQTPSHQVTQMGQEVILRCVPISNHLYFYWYRQILGQKVEFLVSFYNNEISEKSEIFDDQFSVERPDGSNFTLKIRSTKLEDSAMYFCAIRIRDRSQGTEAFFGQGTRLTVV.